Listed below are T cell receptor beta chains from one sample, sequenced in a study of blood T cell repertoires in COVID-19. Method: immunoSEQ multiplex PCR; TCRdb's copy keeps in-frame clones and lacks some. The table includes about 220,000 clones, around four fifths detected once. Sequencing was carried out using peripheral blood. These receptors were obtained from a woman aged 60-75 years who had recovered from COVID-19. CDR3s include the opening cysteine and the closing phenylalanine or tryptophan. D genes are given only for firm matches. A clone size is listed for some rows: how often the clone was seen (once, few, many), or a class if it is expanded.

TRBV3-1/TRBV3-2	-	TRBJ2-4	-	CASSQDGIAAGAKNIQYF	TGTGCCAGCAGCCAAGATGGAATAGCGGCCGGGGCCAAAAACATTCAGTACTTC
TRBV6-5	-	TRBJ2-2	-	CASRRRGPNTGELFF	TGTGCCAGCAGGAGGAGGGGGCCGAACACCGGGGAGCTGTTTTTT
TRBV9	once	TRBJ2-3	-	CASSARDTTDTQYF	TGTGCCAGCAGCGCTCGGGATACCACAGATACGCAGTATTTT
TRBV6-1	medium-sized	TRBJ1-1	TRBD1	CASSEGTGATEAFF	TGTGCCAGCAGTGAAGGGACAGGGGCCACTGAAGCTTTCTTT
TRBV9	-	TRBJ2-1	TRBD1	CASSAPGTGGWNEQFF	TGTGCCAGCAGCGCCCCTGGGACAGGGGGTTGGAATGAGCAGTTCTTC
TRBV5-6	-	TRBJ2-3	-	CASSLGGLGTQYF	TGTGCCAGCAGCTTGGGGGGGCTGGGTACGCAGTATTTT
TRBV3-1/TRBV3-2	-	TRBJ1-2	-	CASSQGGVGYTF	TGTGCCAGCAGCCAAGGCGGGGTTGGCTACACCTTC
TRBV24-1	-	TRBJ2-4	TRBD2	CATSGSGGKLAKNIQYF	TGTGCCACCAGTGGGAGCGGGGGGAAACTAGCCAAAAACATTCAGTACTTC
TRBV9	-	TRBJ1-4	-	CASSVSVNEKLFF	TGTGCCAGCAGCGTTTCAGTTAATGAAAAACTGTTTTTT
TRBV10-3	many	TRBJ2-3	-	CAAGGGGTDTQYF	TGTGCCGCCGGAGGCGGGGGCACAGATACGCAGTATTTT
TRBV4-2	-	TRBJ2-6	-	CASSQDEGEGANVLTF	TGTGCCAGCAGCCAAGATGAGGGTGAGGGGGCCAACGTCCTGACTTTC
TRBV4-3	many	TRBJ1-5	TRBD1	CASSQVVGDRGMPPQHF	TGCGCCAGCAGCCAGGTGGTGGGGGACAGGGGTATGCCGCCCCAGCATTTT
TRBV2	-	TRBJ1-6	-	CASSGTGGNSPLHF	TGTGCCAGCAGTGGTACAGGTGGGAATTCACCCCTCCACTTT
TRBV9	-	TRBJ2-3	-	CASSVGLAASTDTQYF	TGTGCCAGCAGCGTAGGCCTAGCAGCCAGCACAGATACGCAGTATTTT
TRBV18	-	TRBJ1-2	TRBD1	CASSGGTGVEGYTF	TGTGCCAGCTCAGGAGGGACAGGTGTCGAGGGCTACACCTTC
TRBV5-6	-	TRBJ2-3	-	CASSPDLRRGTDTQYF	TGTGCCAGCAGCCCGGATTTACGGAGAGGCACAGATACGCAGTATTTT
TRBV3-1/TRBV3-2	-	TRBJ2-5	-	CASSRGAAGLYF	TGTGCCAGCAGCCGCGGCGCGGCAGGGCTGTACTTC
TRBV13	-	TRBJ1-1	-	CASRGWGGTEAFF	TGTGCCAGCAGGGGGTGGGGCGGCACTGAAGCTTTCTTT
TRBV6-5	-	TRBJ1-6	-	CASSSGRGYNSPLHF	TGTGCCAGCAGTTCTGGGCGGGGCTATAATTCACCCCTCCACTTT
TRBV20-1	-	TRBJ2-7	-	CSARDYDEQYF	TGCAGTGCTAGGGACTACGACGAGCAGTACTTC
TRBV2	-	TRBJ2-1	-	CASSEQGSYNEQFF	TGTGCCAGCAGTGAACAGGGCTCCTACAATGAGCAGTTCTTC
TRBV5-1	-	TRBJ2-3	-	CASRISGLSTDTQYF	TGCGCCAGCAGGATCAGCGGACTTAGCACAGATACGCAGTATTTT
TRBV3-1/TRBV3-2	-	TRBJ2-5	-	CASSHLGETQYF	TGTGCCAGCAGCCACCTGGGCGAGACCCAGTACTTC
TRBV10-3	-	TRBJ2-3	-	CAISESILRVDTQYF	TGTGCCATCAGTGAGTCGATTCTCAGGGTTGATACGCAGTATTTT
TRBV5-1	few	TRBJ1-3	-	CASSLQGSGNTIYF	TGCGCCAGCAGCTTGCAGGGCTCTGGAAACACCATATATTTT
TRBV25-1	-	TRBJ1-5	-	CASSLLYSNQPQHF	TGTGCCAGCAGCCTATTATATAGCAATCAGCCCCAGCATTTT
TRBV30	-	TRBJ2-7	TRBD1	CAWSAPGGYYEQYF	TGTGCCTGGAGTGCTCCAGGGGGTTACTACGAGCAGTACTTC
TRBV4-2	-	TRBJ2-7	TRBD2	CASSQDSWGGYEQYF	TGTGCCAGCAGCCAAGATTCCTGGGGGGGCTACGAGCAGTACTTC
TRBV7-6	-	TRBJ1-2	-	CASSSPGQRDSGNYGYTF	TGTGCCAGCAGCTCTCCGGGACAACGGGATTCGGGGAACTATGGCTACACCTTC
TRBV6-2/TRBV6-3	-	TRBJ2-1	-	CASSYSYEGPYNEQFF	TGTGCCAGCAGTTACTCATATGAGGGCCCTTACAATGAGCAGTTCTTC
TRBV6-6	-	TRBJ2-3	-	CAHRRTPGDTQYF	TGTGCCCACAGAAGGACTCCCGGGGATACGCAGTATTTT
TRBV7-9	-	TRBJ1-1	TRBD1	CASSLWDRATEAFF	TGTGCCAGCAGCTTATGGGACAGGGCCACTGAAGCTTTCTTT
TRBV3-1/TRBV3-2	-	TRBJ2-3	TRBD2	CASSQVSAGGPVAQYF	TGTGCCAGCAGCCAAGTTTCTGCGGGGGGGCCTGTGGCGCAGTATTTT
TRBV9	few	TRBJ1-2	TRBD1	CASSVGQGMDYGYTF	TGTGCCAGCAGCGTAGGACAGGGGATGGACTATGGCTACACCTTC